This passage covers 28 T cell receptor beta chains from one sample sequenced in a study of neoadjuvant anti-PD-1 for oral cavity cancer. Time point: after neoadjuvant nivolumab, at surgical resection. Using immunoSEQ multiplex PCR, the repertoire was profiled, and TCRdb retains in-frame clones only, with some absent. The sample consists of some 70,000 clones, 70% to 90% of them appearing once. Sequencing used PBMCs, obtained after nivolumab (anti-PD-1) treatment. Receptors originate from a person aged 40 to 85 with oral cavity squamous cell carcinoma.

This clone came up once. The rearrangement uses TRBV29-1 and TRBJ2-3; 7 positions match TRBD1. There are 12 residues in the CDR3. Germline-derived CDR1 and CDR2 are SQVTM and ANQGSEA. The ends lost 3 bases at V and 6 bases at J; junction bases unmatched: 3. CDR3 nucleotide sequence: TGCAGCGTTGAGAGGGGGCACGATACGCAGTATTTT. Its protein is CSVERGHDTQYF.

The gene calls are TRBV6-4 and TRBJ1-5; 9 bases align to TRBD1. The CDR3 sequence is 17 residues long. With 2 bases clipped from V and 7 bases from J, the junction kept 12 bases outside the gene matches. Germline values: CDR1 MRHNA, CDR2 SNTAGT. The CDR3 sequence: CASSDTRDRARGQPQHF. As DNA, the CDR3 is TGTGCCAGCAGTGACACCCGGGACAGGGCCAGAGGACAGCCCCAGCATTTT.

This clone has only a few counts. The rearrangement joins TRBV11-2 to TRBJ2-7; the D gene is possibly TRBD2 (7 bases). The V end was cut by 3 bases, the J end by 5 bases, with 11 bases between. The CDR3 contains 13 residues. Germline V gives CDR1 SGHAT, CDR2 FQNNGV. In DNA, the CDR3 is TGTGCCAGCAGCTTTGGAGGGGGGGACGAGCAGTACTTC. It is translated as CASSFGGGDEQYF.

This chain uses TRBV10-3 with TRBJ2-5; TRBD1 might be the D (7 bases). Looked up from germline, CDR1 is ENHRY and CDR2 is SYGVKD. This CDR3 comprises 16 residues. Trimming took off 2 bases at V and 10 bases at J, with 23 bases between the two ends. The CDR3 DNA is TGTGCCATCAGTGAGGGCGGAGGGGGCCCGACTTTGATCCAGTACTTC. Residues: CAISEGGGGPTLIQYF.

The V and J genes are TRBV6-1 and TRBJ1-1; D uncertain. This CDR3 spans 13 amino acids. Trimming removed 7 bases from V and 6 bases from J, with 15 bases in between. The germline CDR1 and CDR2 sequences are MNHNS and SASEGT. The CDR3 protein is CASKRTSASEAFF. The CDR3 DNA reads as TGTGCCAGCAAAAGGACCTCTGCCTCTGAAGCTTTCTTT.

V and J are TRBV11-3 and TRBJ2-2, with D uncertain. The CDR3 extends over 16 amino acids. Germline CDR1 and CDR2: SGHNT and YENEEA. Trimming took 1 base from V and 3 from J, leaving 12 bases between them. CDR3 nucleotides: TGTGCCAGCAGCTTAGGAAGGTCAGCGTACACCGGGGAGCTGTTTTTT. It yields the protein CASSLGRSAYTGELFF.

The chain joins TRBV2 to TRBJ2-1; TRBD2 aligns across 7 bases. The CDR3 loop spans 15 amino acids. J was trimmed by 5 bases and V by 6 bases; bases with no gene match: 10. In germline, CDR1 is SNHLY, CDR2 FYNNEI. CDR3 region: CASRDPLAADNEQFF. The CDR3 nucleotides read TGTGCCAGCAGAGACCCGCTAGCGGCGGACAATGAGCAGTTCTTC.

In DNA form, the CDR3 reads TGTGCCAGCAGCTTATCGACAGGGTTGAACTATGGCTACACCTTC. Translated: CASSLSTGLNYGYTF. The chain employs TRBV11-2 and TRBJ1-2; 7 positions match TRBD1. Germline CDR1 and CDR2: SGHAT and FQNNGV. Trimming at V came to 2 bases and at J to 2 bases, leaving 5 bases not matched to a gene. The CDR3 extends over 15 amino acids. Variable domain in full (rest from reference TRBV11-2 and TRBJ1-2): EAGVAQSPRYKIIEKRQSVAFWCNPISGHATLYWYQQILGQGPKLLIQFQNNGVVDDSQLPKDRFSAERLKGVDSTLKIQPAKLEDSAVYLCASSLSTGLNYGYTFGSGTRLTVV.

This sequence joins TRBV19 and TRBJ1-2; D is ambiguous. CDR3 length: 14 residues. Germline values: CDR1 LNHDA, CDR2 SQIVND (reference sequence). Trimming pared 3 bases from V and 1 base from J, leaving 9 bases between. CDR3 in DNA: TGTGCCAGTAGTATTAGTTACCGTAACTATGGCTACACCTTC. Its translation is CASSISYRNYGYTF.

Concerning this clone itself: Without the conserved terminal phenylalanine or tryptophan, this CDR3 likely stems from a read error. V is TRBV6-5 and J is TRBJ1-1, with no clear D. Trimming cost V 0 bases and J 5 bases, with 13 bases left between them. The CDR3 length is 15 residues. CDR1 and CDR2 from the germline V gene are MNHEY and SVGAGI. The DNA of the CDR3 is TGTGCCAGCAGTTACTCGAAGTGGAGAGTAACTGAAGCTTTCCTT. Protein sequence: CASSYSKWRVTEAFL.

The chain combines TRBV11-1 with TRBJ1-1; D ambiguous. V was shortened by 5 bases and J by 0 bases, with 10 bases between the two germline ends. The length of the CDR3 is 14 residues. Germline values: CDR1 SGHAT, CDR2 FQDESV (reference sequence). The CDR3 DNA reads TGTGCCAGCAGCAAATCCGGATTGAACACTGAAGCTTTCTTT. Its translation is CASSKSGLNTEAFF.

The rearrangement joins TRBV6-1 to TRBJ2-7, with TRBD1 identical over 9 bases. Trimming took 2 bases from V and 2 from J; bases not matched to a gene: 4. CDR3 length equals 15 residues. In germline, CDR1 is MNHNS, CDR2 SASEGT. DNA of the CDR3: TGTGCCAGCAGTGAAACCGGGACAGGGACCTACGAGCAGTACTTC. Translating gives CASSETGTGTYEQYF.

The chain joins TRBV30 to TRBJ2-2, with 7 nucleotides matching TRBD1. Germline assignment: CDR1 GTSNPN and CDR2 SVGIG (reference sequence). The CDR3 runs 15 residues. The ends lost 4 bases at V and 0 bases at J; junction bases unmatched: 5. The CDR3 sequence: CAWIGTATNTGELFF. CDR3 DNA sequence: TGTGCCTGGATTGGGACAGCCACGAACACCGGGGAGCTGTTTTTT.

The chain couples TRBV28 to TRBJ1-5, with D uncertain. Germline-derived CDR1 and CDR2 are MDHEN and SYDVKM. The CDR3 spans 15 residues. V was pared by 8 bases and J by 0 bases, with 14 bases between. The CDR3 bases are TGTGCCAGCCTTAGCCCTTCCTATAGCAATCAGCCCCAGCATTTT. It specifies CASLSPSYSNQPQHF. Combining the CDR3 with reference TRBV28 and TRBJ1-5 gives the whole variable domain DVKVTQSSRYLVKRTGEKVFLECVQDMDHENMFWYRQDPGLGLRLIYFSYDVKMKEKGDIPEGYSVSREKKERFSLILESASTNQTSMYLCASLSPSYSNQPQHFGDGTRLSIL.

The chain employs TRBV5-3 and TRBJ2-5; D could derive from TRBD1 or TRBD2 (5 bases each). TRBV5-3 is marked as an open reading frame, function uncertain. Trimming removed 3 bases at V and 2 bases at J, with 14 bases between. CDR3 length: 15 amino acids. This chain's CDR3 is CARSSRSGPQETQYF. The CDR3 DNA is TGTGCCAGAAGCTCCCGGTCGGGGCCGCAAGAGACCCAGTACTTC.

The chain employs TRBV15 and TRBJ1-4; D not resolved. V lost 0 bases, J lost 2 bases, and 7 bases lay in between. The CDR3 covers 15 residues. Germline V gives CDR1 LNHNV, CDR2 YYDKDF (reference sequence). The CDR3 bases are TGTGCCACCAGCAGAGACCCGGGGACTAATGAAAAACTGTTTTTT. Residues: CATSRDPGTNEKLFF.

The CDR3 region is CASSRVVLGHEQFF. CDR3 coding DNA: TGTGCCAGCAGCCGAGTTGTGTTGGGGCATGAGCAGTTCTTC. The chain combines TRBV5-5 with TRBJ2-1; possibly TRBD1 for D (5 bases). The germline CDR1 and CDR2 sequences are SGHKS and YYEKEE (reference sequence). V shed 4 bases and J shed 8 bases, with 16 bases lying between them. The CDR3 consists of 14 residues.

This clone was recorded only once. This rearrangement joins TRBV10-3 to TRBJ2-7, with 11 bases matching TRBD2. The CDR3 is 15 residues long. Per germline, CDR1 ENHRY and CDR2 SYGVKD. The V segment lost 4 bases and the J segment 1 base; nucleotides outside the gene matches: 3. The CDR3 here is CAISVGLAESYEQYF. CDR3 in DNA: TGTGCCATCAGTGTGGGACTAGCGGAGTCCTACGAGCAGTACTTC.

The chain uses TRBV30 and TRBJ1-5; a possible D gene is TRBD1 (6 bases). The CDR3 spans 18 residues. Germline V gene data show CDR1 as GTSNPN and CDR2 as SVGIG (reference sequence). Trimming took 1 base from V and 5 from J, leaving 24 bases between them. The CDR3 spells CAWSGGASSPRGDQPQHF. CDR3 nucleotides: TGTGCCTGGAGTGGGGGGGCTTCGTCCCCCAGGGGTGATCAGCCCCAGCATTTT.

J is TRBJ1-4 and V is TRBV30; D remains unclear. This CDR3 is built from 15 residues. V shed 2 bases and J shed 12 bases, with 22 bases lying between them. Looked up from germline, CDR1 is GTSNPN and CDR2 is SVGIG (reference sequence). This chain's CDR3 is CAWSTREAFLRQLFF. The CDR3 region has the DNA TGTGCCTGGAGTACCCGGGAGGCTTTTCTTCGACAACTGTTTTTT.

The chain carries TRBV27 and TRBJ2-1, with 12 bases identical to TRBD2. This CDR3 is built from 17 residues. The trim removed 2 bases at V and 6 bases at J, leaving 8 bases unmatched. Germline V gives CDR1 MNHEY, CDR2 SMNVEV (reference sequence). The CDR3 coding sequence is TGTGCCAGCAGTTTAGCTAGCGGGAGGGCTCGGGGCAATGAGCAGTTCTTC. Protein: CASSLASGRARGNEQFF.

The chain links TRBV6-5 to TRBJ1-2; D unresolved. CDR1 is MNHEY and CDR2 is SVGAGI in the germline V gene. V shed 4 bases and J shed 3 bases, with 9 bases lying between them. The CDR3 covers 13 residues. CDR3 residues: CASSSDGYYGYTF. For the CDR3, the DNA is TGTGCCAGCAGTTCTGACGGATACTATGGCTACACCTTC.

This chain joins TRBV7-8 and TRBJ2-7, with 10 bases aligning to TRBD2. V was clipped by 6 bases and J by 4 bases; unmatched bases: 12. This CDR3 has 16 amino acids. CDR1 is SGHVS and CDR2 is FQNEAQ in the germline V gene. The CDR3 reads CASRVTLAGDGYEQYF. For the CDR3, the DNA is TGTGCCAGCAGGGTAACTCTAGCGGGAGACGGATACGAGCAGTACTTC.

This sequence joins TRBV30 and TRBJ2-3, with 9 bases fitting TRBD2. The CDR3 is 13 amino acids. Trimming took 4 bases from V and 6 from J; bases not matched to a gene: 5. Germline V gene sequence: CDR1 GTSNPN, CDR2 SVGIG (reference sequence). The CDR3 loop is CAWKREVFDTQYF. In DNA, the CDR3 is TGTGCCTGGAAGCGGGAGGTCTTTGATACGCAGTATTTT.

The rearrangement uses TRBV11-2 and TRBJ2-7, with D hard to call. In germline, CDR1 is SGHAT, CDR2 FQNNGV. V was trimmed by 1 base and J by 3 bases, leaving 13 bases between them. CDR3 length: 15 residues. This CDR3 is CASSLGLSRDYEQYF. The CDR3 region has the DNA TGTGCCAGCAGCTTAGGACTGTCCCGAGACTACGAGCAGTACTTC.

The genes are TRBV11-2 and TRBJ2-2, with D uncertain. The CDR3 totals 15 residues. CDR1 SGHAT and CDR2 FQNNGV come from the germline V gene. Deletions cut 3 bases from V and 0 bases from J, with 8 bases between. The CDR3 DNA reads as TGTGCCAGCAGCTTTACCCACTCGAACACCGGGGAGCTGTTTTTT. Translation gives CASSFTHSNTGELFF.

This sequence joins TRBV4-1 and TRBJ1-5; D call uncertain. Germline CDR1 and CDR2: MGHRA and YSYEKL. The CDR3 consists of 16 residues. V dropped 4 bases and J dropped 0 bases, with 13 bases sitting between them. The CDR3 spells CASSPSPIFSNQPQHF. CDR3 nucleotides: TGCGCCAGCAGCCCATCGCCGATTTTTAGCAATCAGCCCCAGCATTTT.

The chain couples TRBV5-1 to TRBJ2-7; 7 nucleotides align to TRBD2. Germline assignment: CDR1 SGHRS and CDR2 YFSETQ. The CDR3 is 17 amino acids. Trimming removed 1 base from V and 1 base from J; junction bases left unmatched: 11. This chain's CDR3 is CASSLSWGRAESYEQYF. In nucleotides, the CDR3 is TGCGCCAGCAGCTTGTCATGGGGGAGGGCCGAATCCTACGAGCAGTACTTC.